These T cell receptor beta chains were read from a single sample in a study of cytomegalovirus exposure and HLA in healthy donors. TCRdb keeps only in-frame clones here, not all; method: immunoSEQ multiplex PCR. Among 150,000 to 200,000 clones listed, roughly 80% were seen once. Sequencing was done on a sample of PBMCs. The origin of the receptors is a man aged 25 to 45 in good health and CMV-seropositive. Each CDR3 is given with its conserved first and last residue. The order of the fields is J gene, clone size, V gene, D gene, CDR3 protein, CDR3 DNA. A D gene is named only where the DNA matches it firmly. Clone sizes are given selectively: once, few, many, or a class where the clone is expanded.

TRBJ1-3 | . | TRBV6-5 | . | CASSSTPGAGNTIYF | TGTGCCAGCAGCTCCACTCCAGGGGCTGGAAACACCATATATTTT
TRBJ1-2 | . | TRBV19 | TRBD1 | CASIPGGQGTNYGYTF | TGTGCCAGTATACCAGGGGGACAGGGAACTAACTATGGCTACACCTTC
TRBJ2-5 | . | TRBV9 | . | CASSFYGGQRGQETQYF | TGTGCCAGCAGCTTCTACGGGGGGCAGCGGGGCCAAGAGACCCAGTACTTC
TRBJ1-2 | . | TRBV5-6 | . | CASSPEVPWEGYTF | TGTGCCAGCAGCCCGGAGGTCCCTTGGGAGGGCTACACCTTC
TRBJ2-7 | . | TRBV6-6 | . | CATRGSYEQYF | TGTGCCACCCGTGGGAGTTACGAGCAGTACTTC
TRBJ1-4 | . | TRBV5-6 | . | CASSSEIVATNEKLFF | TGTGCCAGCAGCTCCGAGATAGTTGCAACTAATGAAAAACTGTTTTTT
TRBJ2-7 | once | TRBV6-1 | . | CASSEGQHYEQYF | TGTGCCAGCAGTGAAGGACAGCACTACGAGCAGTACTTC
TRBJ2-2 | . | TRBV7-3 | . | CASSSRQTPGELFF | TGTGCCAGCAGCTCCCGACAGACACCCGGGGAGCTGTTTTTT
TRBJ1-2 | . | TRBV7-3 | . | CASSPQGDYGYTF | TGTGCCAGCAGCCCCCAGGGTGACTATGGCTACACCTTC
TRBJ2-1 | . | TRBV13 | TRBD2 | CASSPRQQRGGDEQFF | TGTGCCAGCAGCCCCCGACAGCAGCGGGGGGGGGATGAGCAGTTCTTC
TRBJ2-1 | . | TRBV13 | TRBD1 | CASSFDRGRLGQFF | TGTGCCAGCAGCTTCGACAGGGGGAGATTAGGGCAGTTCTTC
TRBJ1-1 | . | TRBV25-1 | . | CASSEYSVGGTEAFF | TGTGCCAGCAGTGAATATAGTGTCGGGGGCACTGAAGCTTTCTTT
TRBJ1-1 | . | TRBV6-5 | . | CASSIGQMNTEAFF | TGTGCCAGCAGTATAGGACAGATGAACACTGAAGCTTTCTTT
TRBJ2-1 | many | TRBV6-5 | . | CASSLLYNEQFF | TGTGCCAGCAGCCTCCTCTACAATGAGCAGTTCTTC
TRBJ1-1 | once | TRBV7-3 | . | CASSSDMNTEAFF | TGTGCCAGCAGCTCCGACATGAACACTGAAGCTTTCTTT
TRBJ2-6 | . | TRBV5-5 | . | CASSLDTGANVLTF | TGTGCCAGCAGCTTGGACACTGGGGCCAACGTCCTGACTTTC
TRBJ1-3 | . | TRBV6-9 | . | CATSRHGGNTIYF | TGTGCCACTTCGAGGCACGGGGGAAACACCATATATTTT
TRBJ2-1 | once | TRBV5-4 | TRBD2 | CASSFDSGSDNEQFF | TGTGCCAGCAGCTTTGATAGCGGGAGCGACAATGAGCAGTTCTTC
TRBJ2-7 | few | TRBV2 | TRBD2 | CATGVAGAPSSYEQYF | TGTGCCACCGGGGTAGCGGGGGCCCCGAGCTCCTACGAGCAGTACTTC
TRBJ2-1 | . | TRBV4-1 | TRBD1 | CASSSRTGEPGNEQFF | TGCGCCAGCAGCTCCCGGACAGGGGAACCGGGAAATGAGCAGTTCTTC
TRBJ1-1 | . | TRBV5-1 | TRBD1 | CASITGGTEAFF | TGCGCCAGCATCACAGGGGGCACTGAAGCTTTCTTT
TRBJ2-1 | few | TRBV5-1 | TRBD2 | CASSLATSGHNEQFF | TGCGCCAGCAGCTTGGCAACTAGCGGGCACAATGAGCAGTTCTTC
TRBJ2-1 | . | TRBV10-1 | TRBD2 | CASRKGLAGAGNEQFF | TGCGCCAGCAGGAAAGGACTAGCGGGGGCGGGAAATGAGCAGTTCTTC
TRBJ2-7 | . | TRBV30 | TRBD2 | CAWRAGLAGGDEQYF | TGTGCCTGGAGGGCGGGACTAGCGGGAGGCGACGAGCAGTACTTC
TRBJ2-3 | . | TRBV30 | . | CAWDPGEYTDTQYF | TGTGCCTGGGACCCTGGAGAATACACAGATACGCAGTATTTT
TRBJ1-4 | . | TRBV2 | TRBD1 | CASSAGQGARHEKLFF | TGTGCCAGCAGTGCAGGACAGGGGGCGCGACATGAAAAACTGTTTTTT
TRBJ2-7 | . | TRBV18 | TRBD1 | CASSAMDRGNEQYF | TGTGCCAGCTCAGCGATGGACAGGGGTAACGAGCAGTACTTC
TRBJ1-1 | . | TRBV28 | TRBD1 | CASSLTTTGANTEAFF | TGTGCCAGCAGCCTCACCACAACAGGGGCGAACACTGAAGCTTTCTTT
TRBJ1-1 | . | TRBV20-1 | . | CSARLGGFTLF | TGCAGTGCTAGGTTGGGGGGATTCACCCTCTTT
TRBJ2-1 | once | TRBV28 | . | CASSSGSSYNEQFF | TGTGCCAGCAGCTCTGGCAGCTCCTACAATGAGCAGTTCTTC
TRBJ1-2 | . | TRBV11-3 | TRBD1 | CASSSGQGDDGYTF | TGTGCCAGCAGCTCGGGACAGGGGGACGATGGCTACACCTTC
TRBJ1-2 | once | TRBV6-6 | . | CAAELGGGYTF | TGTGCTGCAGAGCTGGGGGGTGGCTACACCTTC
TRBJ2-5 | . | TRBV28 | TRBD2 | CASSMGGLAEQETQYF | TGTGCCAGCAGTATGGGAGGACTAGCGGAGCAAGAGACCCAGTACTTC